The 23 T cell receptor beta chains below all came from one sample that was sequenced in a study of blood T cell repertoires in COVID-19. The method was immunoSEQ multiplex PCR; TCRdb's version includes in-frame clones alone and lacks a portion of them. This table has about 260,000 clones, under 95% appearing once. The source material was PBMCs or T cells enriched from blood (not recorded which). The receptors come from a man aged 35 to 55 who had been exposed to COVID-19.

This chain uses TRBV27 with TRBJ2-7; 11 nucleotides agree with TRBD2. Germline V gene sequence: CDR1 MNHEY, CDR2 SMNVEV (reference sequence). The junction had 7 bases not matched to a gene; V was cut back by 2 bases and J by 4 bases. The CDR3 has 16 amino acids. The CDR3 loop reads CASSLIGLAGVYEQYF. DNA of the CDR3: TGTGCCAGCAGTTTAATAGGACTAGCGGGCGTATACGAGCAGTACTTC.

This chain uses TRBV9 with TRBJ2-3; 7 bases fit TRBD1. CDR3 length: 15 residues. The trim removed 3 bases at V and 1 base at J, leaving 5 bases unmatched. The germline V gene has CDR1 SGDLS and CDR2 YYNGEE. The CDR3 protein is CASSDRGYGTDTQYF. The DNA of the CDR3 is TGTGCCAGCAGCGACAGGGGCTACGGCACAGATACGCAGTATTTT.

In nucleotides, the CDR3 is TGTGCCAGCAGCCCCGACTGGCGGACCTACAATGAGCAGTTCTTC. This translates into CASSPDWRTYNEQFF. The rearrangement joins TRBV7-2 to TRBJ2-1; D is unclear. Germline loops: CDR1 SGHTA, CDR2 FQGNSA. The CDR3 has 15 residues. Between the trimmed V and J ends, which lost 5 bases and 2 bases, there was a span of 13 bases.

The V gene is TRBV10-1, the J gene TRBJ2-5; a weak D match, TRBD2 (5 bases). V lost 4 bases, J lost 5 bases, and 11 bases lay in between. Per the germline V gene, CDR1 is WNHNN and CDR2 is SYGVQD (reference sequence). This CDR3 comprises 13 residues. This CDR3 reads CASSGGGLETQYF. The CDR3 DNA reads TGCGCCAGCAGTGGTGGCGGACTGGAGACCCAGTACTTC.

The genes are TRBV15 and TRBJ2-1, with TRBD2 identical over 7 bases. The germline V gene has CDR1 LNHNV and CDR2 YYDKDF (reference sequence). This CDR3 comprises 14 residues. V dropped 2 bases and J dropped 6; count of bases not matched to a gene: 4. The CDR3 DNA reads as TGTGCCACCAGCAGACGGACTAGTAGCAATGAGCAGTTCTTC. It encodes CATSRRTSSNEQFF.

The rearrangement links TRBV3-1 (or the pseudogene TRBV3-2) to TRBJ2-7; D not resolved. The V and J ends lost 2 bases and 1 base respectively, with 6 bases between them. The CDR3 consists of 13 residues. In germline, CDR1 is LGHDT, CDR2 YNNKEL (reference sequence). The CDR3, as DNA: TGTGCCAGCAGCCAAACACATTCCTACGAGCAGTACTTC. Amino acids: CASSQTHSYEQYF.

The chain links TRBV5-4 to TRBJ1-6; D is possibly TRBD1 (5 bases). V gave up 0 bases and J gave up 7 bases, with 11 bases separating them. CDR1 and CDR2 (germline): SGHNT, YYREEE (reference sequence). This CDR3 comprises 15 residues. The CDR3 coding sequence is TGTGCCAGCAGCTTGGAGGGTAAGGGGAATTCACCCCTCCACTTT. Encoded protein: CASSLEGKGNSPLHF.

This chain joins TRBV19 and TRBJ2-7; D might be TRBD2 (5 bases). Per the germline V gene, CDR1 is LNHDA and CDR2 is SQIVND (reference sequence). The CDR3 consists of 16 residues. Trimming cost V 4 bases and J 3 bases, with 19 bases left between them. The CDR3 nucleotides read TGTGCCAGTAGTACCCCCGGTCGACTAAGAGTCTACGAGCAGTACTTC. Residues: CASSTPGRLRVYEQYF.

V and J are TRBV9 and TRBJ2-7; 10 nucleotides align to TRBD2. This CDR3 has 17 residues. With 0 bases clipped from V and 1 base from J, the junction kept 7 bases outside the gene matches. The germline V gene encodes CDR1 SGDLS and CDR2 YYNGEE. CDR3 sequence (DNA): TGTGCCAGCAGCGTAGAGGCTAGCGGGAGTAGGTCCTACGAGCAGTACTTC. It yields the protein CASSVEASGSRSYEQYF.

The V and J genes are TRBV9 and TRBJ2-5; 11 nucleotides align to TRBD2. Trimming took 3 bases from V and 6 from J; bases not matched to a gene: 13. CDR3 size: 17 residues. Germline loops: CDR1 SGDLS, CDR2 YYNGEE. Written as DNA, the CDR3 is TGTGCCAGCAGCGGTTCGTCAACTAGCGGGAGTGGAAAGACCCAGTACTTC. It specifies CASSGSSTSGSGKTQYF.

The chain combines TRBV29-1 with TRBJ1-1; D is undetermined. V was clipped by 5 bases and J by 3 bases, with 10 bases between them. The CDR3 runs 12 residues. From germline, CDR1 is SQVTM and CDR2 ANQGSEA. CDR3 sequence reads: CSVRGSHTEAFF. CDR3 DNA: TGCAGCGTTCGAGGGTCGCACACTGAAGCTTTCTTT.

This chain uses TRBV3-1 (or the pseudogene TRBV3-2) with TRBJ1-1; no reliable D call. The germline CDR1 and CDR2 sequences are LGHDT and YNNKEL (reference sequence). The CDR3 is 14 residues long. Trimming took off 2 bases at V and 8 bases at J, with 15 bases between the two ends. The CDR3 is CASSQMEGTAEAFF. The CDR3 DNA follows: TGTGCCAGCAGCCAAATGGAGGGAACAGCCGAAGCTTTCTTT.

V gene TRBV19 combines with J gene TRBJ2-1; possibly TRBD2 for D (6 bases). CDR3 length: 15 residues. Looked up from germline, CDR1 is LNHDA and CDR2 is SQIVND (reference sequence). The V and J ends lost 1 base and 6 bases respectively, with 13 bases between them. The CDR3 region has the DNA TGTGCCAGTAGTATAGGTACGGGAGCAGGCAATGAGCAGTTCTTC. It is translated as CASSIGTGAGNEQFF.

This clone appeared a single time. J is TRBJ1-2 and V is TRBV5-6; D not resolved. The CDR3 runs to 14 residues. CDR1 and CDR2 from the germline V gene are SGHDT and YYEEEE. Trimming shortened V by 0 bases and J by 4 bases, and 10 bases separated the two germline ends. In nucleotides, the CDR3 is TGTGCCAGCAGCTTGGGAGAAATCGTCTATGGCTACACCTTC. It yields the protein CASSLGEIVYGYTF. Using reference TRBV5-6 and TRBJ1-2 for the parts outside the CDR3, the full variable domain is DAGVTQSPTHLIKTRGQQVTLRCSPKSGHDTVSWYQQALGQGPQFIFQYYEEEERQRGNFPDRFSGHQFPNYSSELNVNALLLGDSALYLCASSLGEIVYGYTFGSGTRLTVV.

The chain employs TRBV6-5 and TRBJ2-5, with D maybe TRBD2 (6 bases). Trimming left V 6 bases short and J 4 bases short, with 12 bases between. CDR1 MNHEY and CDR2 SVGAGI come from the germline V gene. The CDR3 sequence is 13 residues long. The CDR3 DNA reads TGTGCCAGCAGCCCACCGGGACTAGAGACCCAGTACTTC. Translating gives CASSPPGLETQYF.

The CDR3 DNA sequence: TGTGCCAGCAGCCCCGGGACAGGGTTTGGCTACACCTTC. Translation: CASSPGTGFGYTF. The V call is TRBV3-1 (or the pseudogene TRBV3-2), the J call TRBJ1-2, with 9 bases aligning to TRBD1. CDR1 and CDR2 from the germline V gene are LGHDT and YNNKEL (reference sequence). V lost 4 bases to trimming and J lost 7 bases; unmatched junction nucleotides: 4. The CDR3 is 13 amino acids.

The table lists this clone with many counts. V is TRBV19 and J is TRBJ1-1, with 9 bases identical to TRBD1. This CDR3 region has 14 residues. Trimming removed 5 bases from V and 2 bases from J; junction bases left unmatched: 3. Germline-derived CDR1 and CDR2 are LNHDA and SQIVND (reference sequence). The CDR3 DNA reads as TGTGCCAGTAGTTATACAGGGGGCAACACTGAAGCTTTCTTT. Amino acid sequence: CASSYTGGNTEAFF.

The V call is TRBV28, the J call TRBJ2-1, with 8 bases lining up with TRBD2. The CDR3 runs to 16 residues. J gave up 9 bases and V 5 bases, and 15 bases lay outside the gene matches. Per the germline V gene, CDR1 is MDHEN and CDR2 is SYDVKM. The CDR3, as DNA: TGTGCCAGCAGTCGGAGCGGGAGCTCGTTTCGGGGTGAGCAGTTCTTC. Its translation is CASSRSGSSFRGEQFF.

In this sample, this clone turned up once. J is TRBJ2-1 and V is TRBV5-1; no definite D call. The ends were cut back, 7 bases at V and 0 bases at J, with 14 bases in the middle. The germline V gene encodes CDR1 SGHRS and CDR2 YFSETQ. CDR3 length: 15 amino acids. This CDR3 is CASGVAPRSYNEQFF. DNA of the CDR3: TGCGCCAGCGGAGTAGCCCCACGCTCCTACAATGAGCAGTTCTTC.

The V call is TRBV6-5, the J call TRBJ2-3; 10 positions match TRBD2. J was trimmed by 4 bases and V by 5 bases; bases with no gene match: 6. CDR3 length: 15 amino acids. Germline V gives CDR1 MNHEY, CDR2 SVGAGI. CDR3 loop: CASSPSGSLSDTQYF. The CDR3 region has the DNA TGTGCCAGCAGTCCTAGCGGGAGTCTCTCAGATACGCAGTATTTT.

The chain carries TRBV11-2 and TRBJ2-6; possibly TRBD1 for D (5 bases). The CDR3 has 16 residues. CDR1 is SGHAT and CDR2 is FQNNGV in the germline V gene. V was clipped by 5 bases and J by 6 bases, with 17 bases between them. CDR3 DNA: TGTGCCAGCAGCCTAAAGAGACAGAGTTTGGCCAACGTCCTGACTTTC. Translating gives CASSLKRQSLANVLTF.

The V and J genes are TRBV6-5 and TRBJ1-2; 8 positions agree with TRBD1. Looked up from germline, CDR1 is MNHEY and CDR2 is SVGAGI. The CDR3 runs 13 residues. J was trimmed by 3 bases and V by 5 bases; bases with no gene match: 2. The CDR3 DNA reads TGTGCCAGCAGTACGACAGGGGACTATGGCTACACCTTC. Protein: CASSTTGDYGYTF.

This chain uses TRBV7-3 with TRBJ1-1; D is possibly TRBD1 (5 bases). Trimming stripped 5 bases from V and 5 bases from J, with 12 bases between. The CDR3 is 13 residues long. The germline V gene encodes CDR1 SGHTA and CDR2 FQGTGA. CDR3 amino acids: CASSVDMRTEAFF. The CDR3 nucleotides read TGTGCCAGCAGCGTGGACATGCGAACTGAAGCTTTCTTT.